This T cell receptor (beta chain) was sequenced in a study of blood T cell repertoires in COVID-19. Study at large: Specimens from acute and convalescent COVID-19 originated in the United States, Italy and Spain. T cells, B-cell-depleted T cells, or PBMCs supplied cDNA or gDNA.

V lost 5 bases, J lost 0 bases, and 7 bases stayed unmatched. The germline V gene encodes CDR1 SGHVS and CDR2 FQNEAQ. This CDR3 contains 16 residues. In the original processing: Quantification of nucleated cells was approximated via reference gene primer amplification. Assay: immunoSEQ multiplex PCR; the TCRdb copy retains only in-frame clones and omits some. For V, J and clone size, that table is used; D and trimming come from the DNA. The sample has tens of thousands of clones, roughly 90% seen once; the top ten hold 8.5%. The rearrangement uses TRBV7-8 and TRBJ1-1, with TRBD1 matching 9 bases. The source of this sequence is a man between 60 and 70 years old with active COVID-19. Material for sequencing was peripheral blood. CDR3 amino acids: CASSPLDRGMNTEAFF. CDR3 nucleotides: TGTGCCAGCAGCCCACTGGACAGGGGAATGAACACTGAAGCTTTCTTT. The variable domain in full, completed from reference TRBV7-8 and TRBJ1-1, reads GAGVSQSPRYKVAKRGQDVALRCDPISGHVSLFWYQQALGQGPEFLTYFQNEAQLDKSGLPSDRFFAERPEGSVSTLKIQRTQQEDSAVYLCASSPLDRGMNTEAFFGQGTRLTVV.